The source of this T cell receptor (beta chain) is a study of blood T cell repertoires in COVID-19 (dated by TCRdb to 2020 to 2022). About the investigation overall: Samples from collaborators originated in the United States, Italy and Spain and spanned both the acute and convalescent phases of COVID-19. Samples were obtained from the ongoing ImmuneRACE study (first 160 participants) and from some 1,300 subjects provided by 6 global collaborators. Sample metadata almost always included a de-identified subject ID, COVID-19 status, age in years and sex. The dataset comprised deeply sampled blood TCRbeta repertoires from subjects exposed to, actively infected with, or recovered from COVID-19. Where HLA class I and class II types were available, the types were taken from metadata supplied by the sample provider, not from assay-based typing. The material from the prospective study consisted of cDNA or gDNA derived from T cells, B-cell-depleted T cells, or PBMCs. The repertoires were released in a freely available public database meant as a resource for research on the immune response to SARS-CoV-2. Results the study describes overall, beyond this receptor: The quantity of clinical and demographic metadata differed by source and by participant and was supplied without curation.

TCRbeta CDR3 regions were amplified from genomic DNA using the immunoSEQ Assay, a bias-controlled multiplex PCR. As for the authors' bioinformatics: The number of nucleated cells in each sample was estimated from the amplification of reference gene primers within the assay. To quantify the absolute abundance of each unique TCRbeta CDR3 rearrangement, sequence reads were collapsed and filtered. Productive Simpson clonality was computed per sample as the square root of Simpson's diversity index over productive rearrangements. TCRdb provides this immuneACCESS table in a form limited to in-frame rearrangements. Some clones are lacking; in checked studies, under half of them reflect an unresolved V gene, and why the rest are absent is not known. For V, J and clone size, that table is used; D and trimming come from the DNA. The sample has roughly 230,000 clones on record, 84% of them singletons. Under 5% of the sample belongs to the ten largest clones.

The collaborating institutions used their own protocols to collect whole blood in K2EDTA tubes. Collaborator samples were shipped for TCRbeta analysis as frozen whole blood, isolated PBMCs, or DNA extracted from either sample type. Concerning this clone: It lacks a known antigen. Base qualities are not recorded, but no much larger clone differs from it by a single base.

The germline V gene (reference sequence) sets CDR1 to SEHNR and CDR2 to FQNEAQ. Taken from cysteine to phenylalanine, the CDR3 has 11 residues. Only the CDR3 portion is preserved as DNA: 33 bases, with reading frame beginning at the first base. The junction shows trimming of 9 bases on V and 7 bases on J, and the gene matches do not reach 0 bases of it. Sequenced sample: peripheral blood. The chain links TRBV7-9 with TRBJ2-1; the central 10 bases match TRBD1. The clonotype originates from a man between 50 and 59 years old with acute or convalescent COVID-19. The DNA reads as follows: TGTGCCAGGGGACAGGGGAATGAGCAGTTCTTC. This yields the protein CARGQGNEQFF. The reference TRBV7-9 and TRBJ2-1 proteins fill in what lies around the CDR3, so the full variable domain reads DTGVSQNPRHKITKRGQNVTFRCDPISEHNRLYWYRQTLGQGPEFLTYFQNEAQLEKSRLLSDRFSAERPKGSFSTLEIQRTEQGDSAMYLCARGQGNEQFFGPGTRLTVL.